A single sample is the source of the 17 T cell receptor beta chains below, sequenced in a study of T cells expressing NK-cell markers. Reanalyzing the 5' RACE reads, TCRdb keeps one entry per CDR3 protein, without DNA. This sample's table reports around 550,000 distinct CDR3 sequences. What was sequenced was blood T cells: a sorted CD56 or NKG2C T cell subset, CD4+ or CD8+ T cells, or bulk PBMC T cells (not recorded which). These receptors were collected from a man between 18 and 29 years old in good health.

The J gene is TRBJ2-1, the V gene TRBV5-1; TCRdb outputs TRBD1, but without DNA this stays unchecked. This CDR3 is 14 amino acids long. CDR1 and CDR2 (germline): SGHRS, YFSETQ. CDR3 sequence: CASSFDRVYNEQFF. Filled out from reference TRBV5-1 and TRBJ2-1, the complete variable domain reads KAGVTQTPRYLIKTRGQQVTLSCSPISGHRSVSWYQQTPGQGLQFLFEYFSETQRNKGNFPGRFSGRQFSNSRSEMNVSTLELGDSALYLCASSFDRVYNEQFFGPGTRLTVL.

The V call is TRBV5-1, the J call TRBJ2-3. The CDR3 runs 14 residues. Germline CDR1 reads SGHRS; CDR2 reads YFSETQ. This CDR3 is CASSLPRTTDTQYF.

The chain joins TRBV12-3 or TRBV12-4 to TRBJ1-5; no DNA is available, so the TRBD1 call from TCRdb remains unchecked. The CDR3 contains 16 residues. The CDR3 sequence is CASMETGRGIGQPQHF.

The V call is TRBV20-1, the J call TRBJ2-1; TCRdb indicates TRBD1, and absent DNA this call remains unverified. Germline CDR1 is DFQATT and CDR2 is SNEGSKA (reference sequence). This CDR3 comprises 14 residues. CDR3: CSASRGQSKSEQFF.

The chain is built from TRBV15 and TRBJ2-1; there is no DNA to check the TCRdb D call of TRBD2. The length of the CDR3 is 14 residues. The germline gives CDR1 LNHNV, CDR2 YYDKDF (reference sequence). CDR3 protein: CATSSPSRYNEQFF.

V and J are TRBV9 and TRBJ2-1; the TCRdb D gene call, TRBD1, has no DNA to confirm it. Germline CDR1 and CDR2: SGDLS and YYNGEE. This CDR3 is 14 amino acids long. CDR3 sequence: CASSVGDSINEQFF. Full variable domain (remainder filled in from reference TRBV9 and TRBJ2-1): DSGVTQTPKHLITATGQRVTLRCSPRSGDLSVYWYQQSLDQGLQFLIQYYNGEERAKGNILERFSAQQFPDLHSELNLSSLELGDSALYFCASSVGDSINEQFFGPGTRLTVL.

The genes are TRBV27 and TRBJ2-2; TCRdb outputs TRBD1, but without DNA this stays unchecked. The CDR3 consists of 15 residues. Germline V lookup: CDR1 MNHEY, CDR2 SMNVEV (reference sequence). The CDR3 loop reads CASSLTGQGSGELFF.

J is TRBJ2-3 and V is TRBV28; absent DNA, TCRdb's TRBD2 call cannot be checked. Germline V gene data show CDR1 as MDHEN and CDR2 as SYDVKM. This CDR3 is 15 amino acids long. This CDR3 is CASRLAGGGRDTQYF.

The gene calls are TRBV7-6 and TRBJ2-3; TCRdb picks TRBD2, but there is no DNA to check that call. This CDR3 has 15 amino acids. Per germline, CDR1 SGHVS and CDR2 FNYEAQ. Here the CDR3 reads CASSLAGTQEGTQYF.

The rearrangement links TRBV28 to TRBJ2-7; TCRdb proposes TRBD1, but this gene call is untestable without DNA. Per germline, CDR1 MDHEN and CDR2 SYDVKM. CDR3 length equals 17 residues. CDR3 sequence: CASTKRTWGAPPYEQYF. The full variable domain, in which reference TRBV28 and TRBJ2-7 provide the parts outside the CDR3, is DVKVTQSSRYLVKRTGEKVFLECVQDMDHENMFWYRQDPGLGLRLIYFSYDVKMKEKGDIPEGYSVSREKKERFSLILESASTNQTSMYLCASTKRTWGAPPYEQYFGPGTRLTVT.

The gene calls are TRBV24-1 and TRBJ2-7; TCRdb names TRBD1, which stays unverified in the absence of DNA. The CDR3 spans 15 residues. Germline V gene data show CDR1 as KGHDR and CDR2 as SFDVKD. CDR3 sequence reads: CATSVAGTGNDEQYF.

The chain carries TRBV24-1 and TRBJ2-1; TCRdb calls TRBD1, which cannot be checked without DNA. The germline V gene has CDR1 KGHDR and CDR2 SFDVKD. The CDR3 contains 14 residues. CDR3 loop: CATSEFGGPNEQFF.

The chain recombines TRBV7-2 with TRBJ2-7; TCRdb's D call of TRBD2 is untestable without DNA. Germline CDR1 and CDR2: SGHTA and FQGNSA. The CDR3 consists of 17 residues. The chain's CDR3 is CASSLILASGSRYEQYF.

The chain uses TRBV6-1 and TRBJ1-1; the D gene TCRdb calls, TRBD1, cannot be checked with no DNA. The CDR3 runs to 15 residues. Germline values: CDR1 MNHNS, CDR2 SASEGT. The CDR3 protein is CASRAWDRENTEAFF.

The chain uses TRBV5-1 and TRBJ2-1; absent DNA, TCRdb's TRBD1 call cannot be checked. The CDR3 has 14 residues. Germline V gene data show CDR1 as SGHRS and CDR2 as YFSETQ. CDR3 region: CASSTDRVYNEQFF.

CDR3 sequence: CAISVSDLSPGAGGYYEQFF. The chain couples TRBV10-3 to TRBJ2-1; without DNA, the TCRdb call of TRBD2 cannot be checked. The germline V gene has CDR1 ENHRY and CDR2 SYGVKD. The CDR3 extends over 20 amino acids.

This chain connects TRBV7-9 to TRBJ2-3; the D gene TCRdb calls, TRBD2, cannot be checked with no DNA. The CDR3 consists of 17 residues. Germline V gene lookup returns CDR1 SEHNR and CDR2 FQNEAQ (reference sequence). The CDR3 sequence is CASSSLAGGPTADTQYF.